The 6 T cell receptor beta chains in this list originate from one sample, sequenced in a study of blood T cell repertoires in COVID-19. Data came from immunoSEQ multiplex PCR; TCRdb stores just in-frame clones and leaves some out. The data contain around 290,000 clones, 85% to 90% of them singletons. Specimen: PBMCs or T cells enriched from blood (not recorded which). The receptors were sampled from a woman aged 60 to 75 in a cohort exposed to, infected with or recovered from COVID-19 (not recorded which).

This clone was detected once. One end of the junction fails to match germline, which may point to a read error. This chain uses TRBV10-3 with TRBJ2-5; 9 bases align to TRBD2. From germline, CDR1 is ENHRY and CDR2 SYGVKD. The length of the CDR3 is 16 residues. The chain's CDR3 is CAITEGALAGAETQYF. CDR3 bases: TGTGCCATCACTGAGGGAGCCTTAGCGGGAGCGGAGACCCAGTACTTC.

The gene calls are TRBV28 and TRBJ2-3; 12 bases fit TRBD2. J lost 5 bases, V lost 5 bases, and 5 bases had no gene match. CDR3 length: 15 amino acids. Germline V lookup: CDR1 MDHEN, CDR2 SYDVKM. CDR3 amino acids: CASSTSGRSEDTQYF. The CDR3 region has the DNA TGTGCCAGCAGTACTAGCGGGAGGTCCGAAGATACGCAGTATTTT.

The sample holds many counts of this clone. CDR3 sequence reads: CASSWDKQNSPLHF. The CDR3 DNA is TGTGCCAGCAGTTGGGACAAGCAGAATTCACCCCTCCACTTT. J is TRBJ1-6 and V is TRBV2, with D perhaps TRBD1 (6 bases). Per the germline V gene, CDR1 is SNHLY and CDR2 is FYNNEI. Trimming left V 5 bases short and J 7 bases short, with 12 bases between. The CDR3 extends over 14 amino acids.

There are a few counts of this clone. The chain has TRBV9 and TRBJ1-2; D is undetermined. V was pared by 4 bases and J by 0 bases, with 13 bases between. CDR1 and CDR2 from the germline V gene are SGDLS and YYNGEE. The CDR3 runs 15 residues. Here the CDR3 reads CASSPEGLPNYGYTF. Written as DNA, the CDR3 is TGTGCCAGCAGCCCGGAAGGACTGCCTAACTATGGCTACACCTTC.

The genes are TRBV24-1 and TRBJ2-1; 7 bases align to TRBD2. CDR3 length equals 14 residues. Germline CDR1 is KGHDR and CDR2 is SFDVKD. Losses at the gene ends were 5 bases for V and 7 bases for J; bases not matched to a gene: 7. This CDR3 reads CATSGGRMGNEQFF. CDR3 in DNA: TGTGCCACCAGTGGCGGGAGAATGGGGAATGAGCAGTTCTTC.

The chain uses TRBV7-9 and TRBJ2-1; 13 bases map to TRBD2. V lost 8 bases and J lost 8; bases outside the gene matches: 6. Looked up from germline, CDR1 is SEHNR and CDR2 is FQNEAQ (reference sequence). CDR3 size: 14 residues. In DNA form, the CDR3 reads TGTGCCAGCTTTCGGACTAGCGGGAGTGATGAGCAGTTCTTC. Its protein is CASFRTSGSDEQFF.